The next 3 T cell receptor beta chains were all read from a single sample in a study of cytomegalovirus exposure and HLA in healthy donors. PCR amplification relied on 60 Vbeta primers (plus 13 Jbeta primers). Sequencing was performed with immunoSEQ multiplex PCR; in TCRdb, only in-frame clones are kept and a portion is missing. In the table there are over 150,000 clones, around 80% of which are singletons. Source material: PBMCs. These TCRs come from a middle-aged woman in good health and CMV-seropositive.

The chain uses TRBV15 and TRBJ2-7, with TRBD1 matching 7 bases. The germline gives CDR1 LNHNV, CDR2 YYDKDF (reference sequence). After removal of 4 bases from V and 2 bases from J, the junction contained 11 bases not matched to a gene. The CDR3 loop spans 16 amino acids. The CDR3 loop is CATSKGGGSGTYEQYF. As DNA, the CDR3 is TGTGCCACCAGCAAAGGGGGCGGCTCCGGGACCTACGAGCAGTACTTC.

CDR3 coding DNA: TGTGCCAGCAGCTTAGGGCTAGGACTCTCCGAGCAGTACTTC. The encoded protein is CASSLGLGLSEQYF. The V call is TRBV13, the J call TRBJ2-7; D is perhaps TRBD2 (5 bases). Trimming pared 0 bases from V and 6 bases from J, leaving 12 bases between. Germline V gene sequence: CDR1 PRHDT, CDR2 FYEKMQ (reference sequence). The CDR3 has 14 amino acids.

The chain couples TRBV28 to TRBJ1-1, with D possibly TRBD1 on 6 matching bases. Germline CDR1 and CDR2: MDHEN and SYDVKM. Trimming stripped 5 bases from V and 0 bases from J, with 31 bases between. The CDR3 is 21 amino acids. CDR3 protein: CASSLLSRSSDRIPMNTEAFF. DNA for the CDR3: TGTGCCAGCAGTCTCCTATCCCGCTCGTCAGACAGGATACCCATGAACACTGAAGCTTTCTTT.